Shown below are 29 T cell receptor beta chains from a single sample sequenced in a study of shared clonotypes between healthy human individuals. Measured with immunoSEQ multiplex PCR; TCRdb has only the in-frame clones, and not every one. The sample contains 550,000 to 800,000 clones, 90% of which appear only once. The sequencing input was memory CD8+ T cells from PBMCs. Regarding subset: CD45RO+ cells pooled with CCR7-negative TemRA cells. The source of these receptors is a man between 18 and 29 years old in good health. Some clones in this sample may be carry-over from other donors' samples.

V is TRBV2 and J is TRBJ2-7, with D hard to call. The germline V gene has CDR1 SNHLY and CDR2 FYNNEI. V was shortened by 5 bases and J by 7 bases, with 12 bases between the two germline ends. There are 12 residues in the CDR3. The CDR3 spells CASSTPGFEQYF. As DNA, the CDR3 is TGTGCCAGCAGTACGCCCGGTTTTGAGCAGTACTTC.

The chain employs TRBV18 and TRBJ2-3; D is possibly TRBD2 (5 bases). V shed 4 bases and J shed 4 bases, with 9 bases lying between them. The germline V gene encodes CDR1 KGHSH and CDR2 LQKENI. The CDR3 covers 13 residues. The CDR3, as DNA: TGTGCCAGCTCACTCGCGGGTCCAGATACGCAGTATTTT. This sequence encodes CASSLAGPDTQYF.

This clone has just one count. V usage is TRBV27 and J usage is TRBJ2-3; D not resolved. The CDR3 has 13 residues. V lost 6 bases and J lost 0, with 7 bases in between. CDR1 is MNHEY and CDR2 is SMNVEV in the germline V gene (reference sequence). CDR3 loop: CASRARSTDTQYF. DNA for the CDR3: TGTGCCAGCAGGGCACGAAGCACAGATACGCAGTATTTT.

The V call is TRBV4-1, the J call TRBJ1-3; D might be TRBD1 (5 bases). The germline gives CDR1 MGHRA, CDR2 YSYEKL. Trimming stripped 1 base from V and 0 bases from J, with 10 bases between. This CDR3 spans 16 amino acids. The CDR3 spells CASSQAGVGSGNTIYF. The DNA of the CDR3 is TGCGCCAGCAGCCAAGCGGGGGTAGGCTCTGGAAACACCATATATTTT.

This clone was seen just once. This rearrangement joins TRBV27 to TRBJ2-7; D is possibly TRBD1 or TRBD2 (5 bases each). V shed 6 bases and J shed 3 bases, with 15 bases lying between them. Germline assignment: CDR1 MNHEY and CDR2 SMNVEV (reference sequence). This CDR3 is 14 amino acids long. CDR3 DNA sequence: TGTGCCAGCAGCGTTAGGGACCGGCGCTACGAGCAGTACTTC. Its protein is CASSVRDRRYEQYF.

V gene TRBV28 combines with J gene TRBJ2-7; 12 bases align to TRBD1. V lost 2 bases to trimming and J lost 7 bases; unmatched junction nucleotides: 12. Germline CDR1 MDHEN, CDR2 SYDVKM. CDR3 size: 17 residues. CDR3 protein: CASSLAIYRDRGREQYF. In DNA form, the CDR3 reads TGTGCCAGCAGTTTAGCAATCTACCGGGACAGGGGGCGTGAGCAGTACTTC. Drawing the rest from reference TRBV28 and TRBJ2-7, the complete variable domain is DVKVTQSSRYLVKRTGEKVFLECVQDMDHENMFWYRQDPGLGLRLIYFSYDVKMKEKGDIPEGYSVSREKKERFSLILESASTNQTSMYLCASSLAIYRDRGREQYFGPGTRLTVT.

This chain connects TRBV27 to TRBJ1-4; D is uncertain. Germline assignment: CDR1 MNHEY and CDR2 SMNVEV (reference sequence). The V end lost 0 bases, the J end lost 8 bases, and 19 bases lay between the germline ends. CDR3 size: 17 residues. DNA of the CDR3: TGTGCCAGCAGTTTATCGAGCCGGCCTCCGGGGATCGAAAAACTGTTTTTT. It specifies CASSLSSRPPGIEKLFF.

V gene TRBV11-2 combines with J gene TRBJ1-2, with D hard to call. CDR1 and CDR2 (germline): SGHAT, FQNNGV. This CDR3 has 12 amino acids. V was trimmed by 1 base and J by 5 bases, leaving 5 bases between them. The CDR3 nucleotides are TGTGCCAGCAGCTTAGGGGTGTATGGCTACACCTTC. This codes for CASSLGVYGYTF.

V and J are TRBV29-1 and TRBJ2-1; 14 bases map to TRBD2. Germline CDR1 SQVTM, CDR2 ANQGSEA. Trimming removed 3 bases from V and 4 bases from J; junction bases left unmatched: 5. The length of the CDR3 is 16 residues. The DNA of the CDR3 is TGCAGCGTTGAGGGACTAGCGGGAGAGTCGTACAATGAGCAGTTCTTC. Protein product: CSVEGLAGESYNEQFF.

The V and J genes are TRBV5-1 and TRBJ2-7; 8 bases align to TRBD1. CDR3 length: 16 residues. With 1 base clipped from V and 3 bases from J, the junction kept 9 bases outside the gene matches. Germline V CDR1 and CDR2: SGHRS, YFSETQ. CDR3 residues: CASSLLGQGQRYEQYF. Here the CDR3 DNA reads TGCGCCAGCAGCTTGCTAGGACAGGGTCAGCGCTACGAGCAGTACTTC.

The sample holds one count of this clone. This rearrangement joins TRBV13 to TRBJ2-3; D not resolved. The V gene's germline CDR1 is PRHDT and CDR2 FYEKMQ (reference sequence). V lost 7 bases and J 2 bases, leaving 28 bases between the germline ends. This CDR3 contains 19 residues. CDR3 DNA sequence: TGTGCCAGCACCCCCCCGTTGTCGGAGTTGACGGCGAACACAGATACGCAGTATTTT. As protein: CASTPPLSELTANTDTQYF. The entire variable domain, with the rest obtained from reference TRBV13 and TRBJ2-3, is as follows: AAGVIQSPRHLIKEKRETATLKCYPIPRHDTVYWYQQGPGQDPQFLISFYEKMQSDKGSIPDRFSAQQFSDYHSELNMSSLELGDSALYFCASTPPLSELTANTDTQYFGPGTRLTVL.

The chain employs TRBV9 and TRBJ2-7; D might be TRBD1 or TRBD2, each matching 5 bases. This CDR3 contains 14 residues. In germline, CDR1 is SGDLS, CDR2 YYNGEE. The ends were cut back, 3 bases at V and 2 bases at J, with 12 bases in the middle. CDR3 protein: CASSDRDRTYEQYF. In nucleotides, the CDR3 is TGTGCCAGCAGCGACCGGGACCGAACCTACGAGCAGTACTTC.

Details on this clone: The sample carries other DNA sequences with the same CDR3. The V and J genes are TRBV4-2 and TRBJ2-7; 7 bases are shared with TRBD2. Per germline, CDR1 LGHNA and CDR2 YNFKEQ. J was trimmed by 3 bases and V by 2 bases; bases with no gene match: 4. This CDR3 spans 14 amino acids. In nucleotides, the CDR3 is TGTGCCAGCAGCCAACCATCGGGGGGCTACGAGCAGTACTTC. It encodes CASSQPSGGYEQYF.

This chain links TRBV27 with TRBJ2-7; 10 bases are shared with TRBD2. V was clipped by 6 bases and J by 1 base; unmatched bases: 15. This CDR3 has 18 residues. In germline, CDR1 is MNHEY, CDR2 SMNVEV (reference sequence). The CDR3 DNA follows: TGTGCCAGCAGCTCAATCCGACTAGCGGGTCATATATCCTACGAGCAGTACTTC. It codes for CASSSIRLAGHISYEQYF.

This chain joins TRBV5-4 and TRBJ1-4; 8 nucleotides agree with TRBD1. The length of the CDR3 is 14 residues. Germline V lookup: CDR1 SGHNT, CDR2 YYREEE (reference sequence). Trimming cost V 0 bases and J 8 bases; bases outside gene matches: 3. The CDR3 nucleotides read TGTGCCAGCAGCTTGGCGGGACAGGAAGAAAAACTGTTTTTT. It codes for CASSLAGQEEKLFF.

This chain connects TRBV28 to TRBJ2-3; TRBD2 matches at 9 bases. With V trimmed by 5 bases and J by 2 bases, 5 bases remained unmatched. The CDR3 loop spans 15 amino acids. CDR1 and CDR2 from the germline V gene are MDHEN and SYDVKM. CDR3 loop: CASSPSSGTTDTQYF. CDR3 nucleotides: TGTGCCAGCAGTCCTTCTAGCGGGACCACAGATACGCAGTATTTT.

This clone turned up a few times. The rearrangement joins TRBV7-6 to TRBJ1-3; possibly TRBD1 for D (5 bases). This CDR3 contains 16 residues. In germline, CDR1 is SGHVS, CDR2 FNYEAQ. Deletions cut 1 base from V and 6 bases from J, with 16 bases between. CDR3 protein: CASSLDPTATINTIYF. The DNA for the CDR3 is TGTGCCAGCAGCTTAGACCCGACAGCGACGATAAACACCATATATTTT.

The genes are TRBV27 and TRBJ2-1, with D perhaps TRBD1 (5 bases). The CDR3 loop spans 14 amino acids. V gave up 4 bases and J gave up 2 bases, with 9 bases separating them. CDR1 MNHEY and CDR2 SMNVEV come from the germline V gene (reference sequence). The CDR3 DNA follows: TGTGCCAGCAGTTGGCAGGGCGCCTACAATGAGCAGTTCTTC. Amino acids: CASSWQGAYNEQFF.

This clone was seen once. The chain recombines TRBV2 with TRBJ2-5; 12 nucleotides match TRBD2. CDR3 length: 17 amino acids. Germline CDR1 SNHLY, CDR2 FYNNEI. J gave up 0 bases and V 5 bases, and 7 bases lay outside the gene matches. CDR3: CASSKGLAGGNQETQYF. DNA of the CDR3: TGTGCCAGCAGTAAGGGGCTAGCGGGAGGGAACCAAGAGACCCAGTACTTC.

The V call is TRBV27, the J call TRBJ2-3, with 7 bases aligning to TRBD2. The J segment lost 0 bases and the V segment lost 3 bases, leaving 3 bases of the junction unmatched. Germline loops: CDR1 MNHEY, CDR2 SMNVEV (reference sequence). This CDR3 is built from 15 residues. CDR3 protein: CASSFSGPSTDTQYF. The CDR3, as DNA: TGTGCCAGCAGTTTTAGCGGGCCTAGCACAGATACGCAGTATTTT.

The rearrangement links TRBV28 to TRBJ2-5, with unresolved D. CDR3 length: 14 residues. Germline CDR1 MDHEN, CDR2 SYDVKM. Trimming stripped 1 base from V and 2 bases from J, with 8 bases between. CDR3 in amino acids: CASSLSGGQETQYF. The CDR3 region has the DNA TGTGCCAGCAGTTTATCGGGCGGACAAGAGACCCAGTACTTC.

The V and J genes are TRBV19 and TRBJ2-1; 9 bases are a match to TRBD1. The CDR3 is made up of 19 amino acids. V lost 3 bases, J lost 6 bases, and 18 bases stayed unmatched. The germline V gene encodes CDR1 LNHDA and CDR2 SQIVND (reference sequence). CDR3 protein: CASSMMGQGILLGGNEQFF. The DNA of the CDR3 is TGTGCCAGTAGTATGATGGGACAGGGCATCTTGCTGGGTGGCAATGAGCAGTTCTTC.

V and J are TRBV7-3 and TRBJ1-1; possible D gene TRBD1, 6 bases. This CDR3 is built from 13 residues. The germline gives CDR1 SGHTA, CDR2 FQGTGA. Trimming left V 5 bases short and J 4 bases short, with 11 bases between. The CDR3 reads CASSPGVGTEAFF. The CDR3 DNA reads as TGTGCCAGCAGCCCAGGGGTGGGCACTGAAGCTTTCTTT.

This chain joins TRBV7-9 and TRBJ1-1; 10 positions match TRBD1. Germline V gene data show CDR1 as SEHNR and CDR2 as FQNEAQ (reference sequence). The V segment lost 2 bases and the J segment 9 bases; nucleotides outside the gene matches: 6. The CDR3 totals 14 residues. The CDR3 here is CASSLYGQGEQAFF. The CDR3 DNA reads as TGTGCCAGCAGCTTATATGGACAGGGGGAGCAAGCTTTCTTT. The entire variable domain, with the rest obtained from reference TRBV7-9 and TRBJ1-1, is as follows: DTGVSQNPRHKITKRGQNVTFRCDPISEHNRLYWYRQTLGQGPEFLTYFQNEAQLEKSRLLSDRFSAERPKGSFSTLEIQRTEQGDSAMYLCASSLYGQGEQAFFGQGTRLTVV.

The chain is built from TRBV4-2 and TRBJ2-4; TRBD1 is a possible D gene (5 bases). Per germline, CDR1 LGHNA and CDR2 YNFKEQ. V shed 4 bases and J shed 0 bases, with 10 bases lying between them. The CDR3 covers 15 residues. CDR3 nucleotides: TGTGCCAGCAGCCCCAGACAGCTAGCCAAAAACATTCAGTACTTC. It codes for CASSPRQLAKNIQYF.

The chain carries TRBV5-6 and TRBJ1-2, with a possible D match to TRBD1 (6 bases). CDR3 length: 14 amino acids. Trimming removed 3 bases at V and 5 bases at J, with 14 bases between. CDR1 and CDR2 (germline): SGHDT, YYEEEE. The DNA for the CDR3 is TGTGCCAGCAGCTACCGGATAGGGGGGTATGGCTACACCTTC. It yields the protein CASSYRIGGYGYTF.

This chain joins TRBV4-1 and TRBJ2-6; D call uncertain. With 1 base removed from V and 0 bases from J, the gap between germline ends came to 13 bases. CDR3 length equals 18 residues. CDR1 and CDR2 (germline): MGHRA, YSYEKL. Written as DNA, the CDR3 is TGCGCCAGCAGCCAAGTTGGAATGCGTCTCTCTGGGGCCAACGTCCTGACTTTC. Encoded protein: CASSQVGMRLSGANVLTF.

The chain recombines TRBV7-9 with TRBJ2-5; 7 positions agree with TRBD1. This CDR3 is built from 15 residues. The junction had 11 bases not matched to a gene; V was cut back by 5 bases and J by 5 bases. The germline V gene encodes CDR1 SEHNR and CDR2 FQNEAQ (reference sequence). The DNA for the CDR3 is TGTGCCAGCAGCACCCGGGACAGCCCTCAGGAGACCCAGTACTTC. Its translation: CASSTRDSPQETQYF.

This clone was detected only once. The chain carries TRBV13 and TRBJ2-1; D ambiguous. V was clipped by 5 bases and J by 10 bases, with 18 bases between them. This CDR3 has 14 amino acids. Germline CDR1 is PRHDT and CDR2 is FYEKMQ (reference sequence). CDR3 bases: TGTGCCAGCAGCCCTAGATTGGTACTGGGGGAGCAGTTCTTC. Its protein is CASSPRLVLGEQFF. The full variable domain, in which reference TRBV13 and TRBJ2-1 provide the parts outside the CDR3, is AAGVIQSPRHLIKEKRETATLKCYPIPRHDTVYWYQQGPGQDPQFLISFYEKMQSDKGSIPDRFSAQQFSDYHSELNMSSLELGDSALYFCASSPRLVLGEQFFGPGTRLTVL.